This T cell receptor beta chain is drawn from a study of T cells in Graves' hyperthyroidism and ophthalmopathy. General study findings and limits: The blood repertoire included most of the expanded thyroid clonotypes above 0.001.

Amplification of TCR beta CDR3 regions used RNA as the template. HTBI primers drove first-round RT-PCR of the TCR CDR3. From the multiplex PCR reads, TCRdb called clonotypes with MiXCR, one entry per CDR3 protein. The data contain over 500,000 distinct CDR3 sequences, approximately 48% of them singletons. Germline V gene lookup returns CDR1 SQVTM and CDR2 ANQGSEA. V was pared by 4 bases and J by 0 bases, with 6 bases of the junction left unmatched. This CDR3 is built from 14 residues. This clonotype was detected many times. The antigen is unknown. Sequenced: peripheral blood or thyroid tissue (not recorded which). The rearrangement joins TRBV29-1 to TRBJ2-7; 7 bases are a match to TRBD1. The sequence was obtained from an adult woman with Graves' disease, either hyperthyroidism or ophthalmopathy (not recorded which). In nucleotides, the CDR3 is TGCAGCGTTGGGCCGACAGGGAGCTCCTACGAGCAGTACTTC. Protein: CSVGPTGSSYEQYF.